This T cell receptor (beta chain) came from a study of human T cells and chemical hapten exposure. Study background: The upper back received 0.01% DPC by patch testing, with results read at 6 days.

One entry per CDR3 protein, called by TCRdb with MiXCR from the RACE reads. The table records 100,000 or so distinct CDR3 sequences, 9% to 9.5% of them present only once. Time point reported: patch test 2, 6 weeks after DPC sensitization. Treatment described: therapeutic diphenylcyclopropenone sensitization with weekly scalp DPC. Patches went on only after blood had been drawn each time. Suited to DPC and affected by alopecia, the donors ranged from 18 to 70 years old. Regarding the study as a whole: Donors had alopecia, so their immune response may differ from healthy people's.

Remarks on this clonotype: Its antigen is currently unknown. A clone one base away is much larger, so this may be a read error.

In germline, CDR1 is LGHNA, CDR2 YSLEER. The CDR3 contains 16 residues. The V gene is TRBV4-3, the J gene TRBJ1-2; TRBD1 matches at 7 bases. The origin of this receptor is a woman aged 40 to 50 with alopecia areata. Some clones in this sample may be carry-over from other donors' samples. The specimen was whole blood, collected in connection with sensitization to the hapten diphenylcyclopropenone (DPC). CDR3 sequence (DNA): TGCGCCAGCAGCCGGGTAGGAGGCGACAGGGCCTATGGCTACTCCTTC. Translation: CASSRVGGDRAYGYSF.